This T cell receptor (beta chain) was found in a study of OX40 agonist ivuxolimab in advanced cancers. Germline V gene sequence: CDR1 ENHRY, CDR2 SYGVKD. The CDR3 covers 14 residues. Between the trimmed V and J ends, which lost 3 bases and 9 bases, there was a span of 15 bases. Clones were read by immunoSEQ multiplex PCR, and TCRdb kept only the in-frame ones, dropping some. The data contain roughly 80,000 clones, approximately 86% of them singletons. The source was CD4+ or CD8+ T cells sorted from blood, collected in a trial of the OX40 agonist ivuxolimab. This clonotype originated in an adult with an advanced solid tumor such as melanoma, head and neck, liver or kidney cancer. This chain connects TRBV10-3 to TRBJ2-1; D is unresolved. In DNA form, the CDR3 reads TGTGCCATCAGTGATATAATAGCTTCCGGTGAGCAGTTCTTC. Translated, it gives CAISDIIASGEQFF.